Given below is one TCR beta chain in context. The sample originates from a study of PD-L1 blockade in urothelial cancer. The length of the CDR3 is 14 residues. V lost 1 base and J 4 bases, leaving 10 bases between the germline ends. From germline, CDR1 is SEHNR and CDR2 FQNEAQ (reference sequence). Each PCR had synthetic TCR analog templates added to it as a spike-in. Libraries were prepared by immunoSEQ multiplex PCR; TCRdb keeps only in-frame clonotypes and omits some of them. Counted here are about 43,000 clones, approximately 80% occurring once; the ten biggest clones make up roughly 15%. As to time point: pretreatment peripheral blood.

The chain links TRBV7-9 to TRBJ1-1, with D perhaps TRBD1 (5 bases). The TCR comes from a man in his sixties with urothelial cancer. Sequences were derived from PBMCs, sampled around atezolizumab (anti-PD-L1) treatment. The CDR3 spells CASSLGDRATEAFF. The DNA of the CDR3 is TGTGCCAGCAGCTTAGGAGACAGAGCCACTGAAGCTTTCTTT.